These T cell receptor beta chains were read from a single sample in a study of cytomegalovirus exposure and HLA in healthy donors. The method was immunoSEQ multiplex PCR; TCRdb's version includes in-frame clones alone and lacks a portion of them. The repertoire holds 150,000 to 200,000 clones, around 85% seen once, with 1.9% in the top ten. Sequenced sample: PBMCs. Source of these receptors: a human donor in good health. Each CDR3 is given with its conserved first and last residue. The D gene is left open where the match is weak. A clone size is listed for some rows: how often the clone was seen (once, few, many), or a class if it is expanded.

V	J	size	D	CDR3	DNA
TRBV2	TRBJ1-5	once	-	CASSEIVGNQPQHF	TGTGCCAGCAGTGAAATTGTCGGCAATCAGCCCCAGCATTTT
TRBV11-2	TRBJ2-7	-	-	CASSLEAFLSYEQYF	TGTGCCAGCAGCTTAGAGGCATTCCTCTCCTACGAGCAGTACTTC
TRBV2	TRBJ2-7	few	-	CASSGTGLGRSSYEQYF	TGTGCCAGCAGTGGTACGGGGTTAGGAAGAAGCTCCTACGAGCAGTACTTC
TRBV13	TRBJ2-7	once	TRBD2	CASSLGRLAGGFDEQYF	TGTGCCAGCAGCTTAGGCCGACTAGCGGGGGGTTTCGACGAGCAGTACTTC
TRBV6-1	TRBJ2-2	-	TRBD1	CASSTQGAVTGELFF	TGTGCCAGCAGTACACAGGGGGCGGTCACCGGGGAGCTGTTTTTT
TRBV4-1	TRBJ1-4	-	-	CASSQEAGSNEKLFF	TGCGCCAGCAGCCAAGAGGCAGGGTCTAATGAAAAACTGTTTTTT
TRBV5-1	TRBJ1-2	-	TRBD1	CASSPGQVVSGYTF	TGCGCCAGCAGCCCGGGACAGGTCGTGAGTGGCTACACCTTC
TRBV4-3	TRBJ2-3	-	-	CASSQGNMGGGQYF	TGCGCCAGCAGCCAAGGGAACATGGGGGGAGGGCAGTATTTT
TRBV14	TRBJ1-2	-	TRBD1	CASSQRGQGPNYGYTF	TGTGCCAGCAGCCAACGGGGACAGGGTCCCAACTATGGCTACACCTTC
TRBV2	TRBJ1-2	-	TRBD1	CASSVVGTEANYGYTF	TGTGCCAGCAGTGTTGTAGGGACAGAAGCTAACTATGGCTACACCTTC
TRBV2	TRBJ2-5	-	-	CASSSAAVETQYF	TGTGCCAGCAGTTCAGCGGCGGTAGAGACCCAGTACTTC
TRBV5-4	TRBJ2-3	-	-	CASSETNGDTQYF	TGTGCCAGCAGCGAAACAAACGGGGATACGCAGTATTTT
TRBV27	TRBJ2-1	once	TRBD2	CASSLLAGGMDEQFF	TGTGCCAGCAGTTTGCTAGCGGGGGGCATGGATGAGCAGTTCTTC
TRBV6-1	TRBJ1-6	few	TRBD1	CALSRTGISPLHF	TGTGCCTTATCGAGGACAGGAATTTCACCCCTCCACTTT
TRBV7-6	TRBJ1-4	-	TRBD1	CASSSDRGTNEKLFF	TGTGCCAGCAGCTCGGACAGGGGAACTAATGAAAAACTGTTTTTT
TRBV6-5	TRBJ1-1	-	TRBD1	CASSKGRGLNTEAFF	TGTGCCAGCAGTAAGGGCAGGGGGCTGAACACTGAAGCTTTCTTT
TRBV6-1	TRBJ1-3	-	TRBD1	CASSKGQGGFGNTIYF	TGTGCCAGCAGTAAAGGACAGGGTGGCTTTGGAAACACCATATATTTT
TRBV9	TRBJ2-1	-	TRBD2	CASSTLSGGLNEQFF	TGTGCCAGCAGCACATTGTCGGGGGGGCTCAATGAGCAGTTCTTC
TRBV10-1	TRBJ1-2	few	-	CASSELRGNSYGYTF	TGCGCCAGCAGTGAATTGCGGGGGAATAGCTATGGCTACACCTTC
TRBV27	TRBJ2-5	once	-	CASSLSYLAGLQTQYF	TGTGCCAGCAGTTTATCGTACCTCGCCGGGTTACAGACCCAGTACTTC
TRBV4-1	TRBJ2-7	once	TRBD1	CASSQEDRASYEQYF	TGCGCCAGCAGCCAAGAGGACAGGGCCTCCTACGAGCAGTACTTC
TRBV6-6	TRBJ2-3	-	TRBD2	CASVTSGGSTDTQYF	TGTGCCAGCGTGACTAGCGGGGGGTCTACAGATACGCAGTATTTT
TRBV27	TRBJ2-2	few	TRBD2	CASSYGLAGASELFF	TGTGCCAGCAGTTACGGGCTAGCGGGGGCCTCTGAGCTGTTTTTT
TRBV6-5	TRBJ1-2	-	-	CASSYSPGRGYTF	TGTGCCAGCAGTTACTCGCCAGGGAGGGGCTACACCTTC
TRBV4-1	TRBJ2-5	-	-	CASSQVVAVVTQYF	TGCGCCAGCAGCCAAGTGGTAGCTGTGGTGACCCAGTACTTC
TRBV9	TRBJ1-1	-	-	CASSQTGPGAEAFF	TGTGCCAGCAGCCAAACCGGGCCGGGGGCTGAAGCTTTCTTT
TRBV14	TRBJ1-6	-	-	CASRLQGSYNSPLHF	TGTGCCAGCAGGCTACAGGGCTCCTATAATTCACCCCTCCACTTT
TRBV4-3	TRBJ2-2	once	-	CASSQDPPRSNTGELFF	TGCGCCAGCAGCCAAGATCCCCCCAGATCGAACACCGGGGAGCTGTTTTTT
TRBV4-1	TRBJ2-7	-	-	CASSRDRYEQYF	TGCGCCAGCAGCCGAGACAGGTACGAGCAGTACTTC
TRBV6-1	TRBJ2-7	-	TRBD1	CASRPGQALPQYF	TGTGCCAGCCGACCGGGACAGGCCTTACCGCAGTACTTC
TRBV9	TRBJ1-1	-	TRBD1	CASSDGTGVSEAFF	TGTGCCAGCAGCGACGGGACAGGGGTTAGTGAAGCTTTCTTT
TRBV11-1	TRBJ2-5	-	TRBD1	CASSPGTGGVETQYF	TGTGCCAGCAGCCCAGGGACAGGGGGCGTAGAGACCCAGTACTTC
TRBV7-2	TRBJ1-2	few	TRBD1	CASSLGSGGEGYTF	TGTGCCAGCAGCTTAGGATCAGGGGGCGAAGGCTACACCTTC
TRBV7-2	TRBJ1-1	-	TRBD1	CASTQYPTGSEAFF	TGTGCCAGCACCCAGTATCCGACAGGGTCTGAAGCTTTCTTT
TRBV7-9	TRBJ1-1	-	TRBD1	CASSLGQGETEAFF	TGTGCCAGCAGCTTAGGACAGGGAGAGACTGAAGCTTTCTTT
TRBV6-5	TRBJ2-7	-	-	CASSSQGYEQYF	TGTGCCAGCAGTTCCCAGGGATACGAGCAGTACTTC
TRBV5-6	TRBJ2-1	-	-	CASSFLRDEQFF	TGTGCCAGCAGCTTTCTGAGGGATGAGCAGTTCTTC
TRBV5-1	TRBJ2-3	few	-	CASRVADFSTDTQYF	TGCGCCAGCAGGGTAGCGGATTTTAGCACAGATACGCAGTATTTT
TRBV5-3	TRBJ2-2	-	-	CARLGARTGELFF	TGTGCCAGACTTGGGGCCCGCACCGGGGAGCTGTTTTTT
TRBV1	TRBJ2-5	-	-	CTSSQVPGLAGGKETQYF	TGCACCAGCAGCCAAGTCCCGGGACTAGCGGGGGGGAAAGAGACCCAGTACTTC
TRBV7-8	TRBJ1-1	-	-	CASSQPRGTGTEAFF	TGTGCCAGCAGCCAACCGAGGGGGACCGGCACTGAAGCTTTCTTT
TRBV4-3	TRBJ1-6	-	TRBD1	CASSPMIQGAYSPLHF	TGCGCCAGCAGCCCTATGATACAGGGGGCGTATTCACCCCTCCACTTT
TRBV6-1	TRBJ1-6	-	-	CASTEGPRSPLHF	TGTGCCAGCACCGAGGGCCCTAGGTCACCCCTCCACTTT
TRBV4-3	TRBJ2-7	-	-	CASSQVEGEQYF	TGCGCCAGCAGCCAAGTTGAGGGCGAGCAGTACTTC
TRBV25-1	TRBJ1-6	-	-	CASSDEVGSPLHF	TGTGCCAGCAGTGACGAGGTTGGGTCACCCCTCCACTTT
TRBV5-1	TRBJ2-2	-	-	CASSLIGGELFF	TGCGCCAGCAGCTTGATCGGCGGGGAGCTGTTTTTT
TRBV7-2	TRBJ2-7	-	TRBD2	CASSAYGGGAYEQYF	TGTGCCAGCAGCGCCTATGGCGGGGGAGCCTACGAGCAGTACTTC
TRBV9	TRBJ2-2	-	-	CASSERTTNTGELFF	TGTGCCAGCAGCGAGCGGACCACGAACACCGGGGAGCTGTTTTTT
TRBV4-1	TRBJ1-5	-	-	CASSHDSWSGTPSNQPQHF	TGCGCCAGCAGCCACGACAGTTGGTCCGGGACACCGAGCAATCAGCCCCAGCATTTT
TRBV7-7	TRBJ2-3	-	-	CASSASGPGTDTQYF	TGTGCTAGCAGCGCTTCAGGCCCGGGCACAGATACGCAGTATTTT